This entry lists 28 T cell receptor beta chains sequenced from one sample in a study of shared clonotypes between healthy human individuals (dated by TCRdb to 2019 to 2021). For the CD8 naive samples, CD45RO-negative cells were positively selected for CCR7, yielding a CD45RA+CCR7+ population from which TemRA cells were excluded. Library preparation employed the immunoSEQ multiplex PCR assay. TCRdb obtained this table from immuneACCESS and retained in-frame rearrangements with V and J assigned. These tables miss some clones; where compared with another copy, unresolved V genes account for less than half of the shortfall, and the remainder is unexplained. This sample holds about 2.1 million clones; 93% were observed only once. Approximately 1.6% of the sample is held by the ten biggest clonotypes. Sequenced sample: naive CD8+ T cells from PBMCs. The sample's cell subset or site label is to be understood as: CD45RA+CCR7+. The origin of the receptors is a man aged 18-30 years in good health. Some clones in this sample may be carry-over from other donors' samples.

The gene calls are TRBV6-5 and TRBJ2-7; D possibly corresponds to TRBD2 (7 bases). The V end lost 4 bases, the J end lost 2 bases, and 18 bases lay between the germline ends. The CDR3 is 16 amino acids. The germline CDR1 and CDR2 sequences are MNHEY and SVGAGI. The CDR3 sequence: CASSSGGAMGAYEQYF. Here the CDR3 DNA reads TGTGCCAGCAGTTCTGGGGGGGCTATGGGAGCCTACGAGCAGTACTTC.

The rearrangement joins TRBV11-2 to TRBJ1-2, with D uncertain. V lost 0 bases and J lost 3, with 5 bases in between. Germline lookup yields CDR1 SGHAT and CDR2 FQNNGV. The CDR3 sequence is 13 residues long. The CDR3 is CASSLERYYGYTF. In DNA, the CDR3 is TGTGCCAGCAGCTTAGAACGCTACTATGGCTACACCTTC.

The chain recombines TRBV10-1 with TRBJ1-1, with no clear D. Germline V gene lookup returns CDR1 WNHNN and CDR2 SYGVQD (reference sequence). The CDR3 covers 11 residues. The V end was cut by 4 bases, the J end by 1 base, with 1 base between. CDR3 loop: CASSGNTEAFF. As DNA, the CDR3 is TGCGCCAGCAGTGGGAACACTGAAGCTTTCTTT.

This rearrangement joins TRBV5-1 to TRBJ2-7; 9 nucleotides line up with TRBD2. Trimming took 2 bases from V and 5 from J; bases not matched to a gene: 5. The CDR3 length is 14 residues. Germline V gives CDR1 SGHRS, CDR2 YFSETQ. DNA of the CDR3: TGCGCCAGCAGCTTTGCTAGCGGGACGCACGAGCAGTACTTC. Residues: CASSFASGTHEQYF. Full variable domain (rest looked up from reference TRBV5-1 and TRBJ2-7): KAGVTQTPRYLIKTRGQQVTLSCSPISGHRSVSWYQQTPGQGLQFLFEYFSETQRNKGNFPGRFSGRQFSNSRSEMNVSTLELGDSALYLCASSFASGTHEQYFGPGTRLTVT.

About this clone itself: The sample holds other DNA sequences that translate to the same CDR3. V usage is TRBV7-2 and J usage is TRBJ2-7, with 7 bases matching TRBD1. Trimming at V came to 1 base and at J to 3 bases, leaving 3 bases not matched to a gene. The CDR3 runs 14 residues. The germline V gene has CDR1 SGHTA and CDR2 FQGNSA. The CDR3 loop is CASSLGQGGYEQYF. The CDR3 nucleotides are TGTGCCAGCAGCTTAGGACAGGGTGGCTACGAGCAGTACTTC.

V is TRBV27 and J is TRBJ2-7, with TRBD1 matching over 7 bases. Germline-derived CDR1 and CDR2 are MNHEY and SMNVEV (reference sequence). V dropped 5 bases and J dropped 5; count of bases not matched to a gene: 12. The length of the CDR3 is 15 residues. CDR3 DNA: TGTGCCAGCAGTCCCGCGGACAGGATAACCCACGAGCAGTACTTC. It is translated as CASSPADRITHEQYF.

The CDR3 spells CAWSGPSGNLYEQYF. The DNA of the CDR3 is TGTGCCTGGAGTGGTCCTAGCGGGAACCTCTACGAGCAGTACTTC. This rearrangement joins TRBV30 to TRBJ2-7; 9 nucleotides match TRBD2. The junction had 7 bases not matched to a gene; V was cut back by 1 base and J by 3 bases. Germline loops: CDR1 GTSNPN, CDR2 SVGIG (reference sequence). The CDR3 spans 15 residues.

The CDR3 DNA is TGTGCCAGCAGCTGGGACAGAACTAACTATGGCTACACCTTC. The encoded protein is CASSWDRTNYGYTF. The rearrangement links TRBV5-4 to TRBJ1-2; 7 positions match TRBD1. The CDR3 is 14 amino acids. Germline CDR1 reads SGHNT; CDR2 reads YYREEE (reference sequence). The trim removed 3 bases at V and 0 bases at J, leaving 2 bases unmatched.

The chain carries TRBV30 and TRBJ1-2, with D possibly matching TRBD1 (6 bases). In germline, CDR1 is GTSNPN, CDR2 SVGIG (reference sequence). Trimming stripped 2 bases from V and 4 bases from J, with 14 bases between. This CDR3 has 14 residues. The CDR3 loop reads CAWSPMTGFYGYTF. The CDR3 DNA is TGTGCCTGGAGTCCGATGACAGGTTTCTATGGCTACACCTTC.

V usage is TRBV28 and J usage is TRBJ2-5, with a weak D call TRBD2 (6 bases). The V gene's germline CDR1 is MDHEN and CDR2 SYDVKM. Trimming took off 2 bases at V and 2 bases at J, with 18 bases between the two ends. The length of the CDR3 is 17 residues. As DNA, the CDR3 is TGTGCCAGCAGTTTACCCTTGGAGGGCCGACATCAAGAGACCCAGTACTTC. It specifies CASSLPLEGRHQETQYF.

The V gene is TRBV5-6, the J gene TRBJ1-2, with 8 bases fitting TRBD1. Germline-derived CDR1 and CDR2 are SGHDT and YYEEEE. After removal of 4 bases from V and 7 bases from J, the junction contained 6 bases not matched to a gene. The CDR3 length is 13 residues. The CDR3: CASSPGGLVGYTF. In DNA, the CDR3 is TGTGCCAGCAGCCCAGGGGGCTTAGTTGGCTACACCTTC.

This clone appeared a few times. The same CDR3 also results from other DNA sequences found in this sample. The chain combines TRBV7-9 with TRBJ2-7; D remains ambiguous. The CDR3 has 12 amino acids. V shed 5 bases and J shed 3 bases, with 8 bases lying between them. Germline-derived CDR1 and CDR2 are SEHNR and FQNEAQ (reference sequence). CDR3 region: CASSPSGYEQYF. The CDR3 nucleotides read TGTGCCAGCAGCCCCTCAGGCTACGAGCAGTACTTC. The whole variable domain, filled in from reference TRBV7-9 and TRBJ2-7, reads DTGVSQNPRHKITKRGQNVTFRCDPISEHNRLYWYRQTLGQGPEFLTYFQNEAQLEKSRLLSDRFSAERPKGSFSTLEIQRTEQGDSAMYLCASSPSGYEQYFGPGTRLTVT.

The chain employs TRBV18 and TRBJ1-2; D unresolved. The CDR3 consists of 18 residues. Germline V gene sequence: CDR1 KGHSH, CDR2 LQKENI. V was clipped by 2 bases and J by 7 bases, with 26 bases between them. The CDR3 is CASSPVASDHEFRRGYTF. In nucleotides, the CDR3 is TGTGCCAGCTCACCAGTTGCGTCAGACCACGAGTTTAGGCGTGGCTACACCTTC.

The CDR3, as DNA: TGTGCCAGCAGCAACCCGAGGGGGGAGGCCTCATCCAATGAGCAGTTCTTC. Its translation: CASSNPRGEASSNEQFF. The V and J genes are TRBV7-3 and TRBJ2-1; D might be TRBD1 or TRBD2, each matching 6 bases. V was trimmed by 5 bases and J by 6 bases, leaving 23 bases between them. The CDR3 covers 17 residues. The germline V gene has CDR1 SGHTA and CDR2 FQGTGA.

V is TRBV2 and J is TRBJ2-7; 9 nucleotides match TRBD2. Germline assignment: CDR1 SNHLY and CDR2 FYNNEI. Losses at the gene ends were 6 bases for V and 1 base for J; bases not matched to a gene: 10. This CDR3 region has 16 residues. The CDR3 spells CASSRATSGLSYEQYF. In DNA form, the CDR3 reads TGTGCCAGCAGCCGAGCCACTAGCGGGTTATCCTACGAGCAGTACTTC.

The chain employs TRBV14 and TRBJ2-5; D gene uncertain. CDR3 size: 13 residues. The V end was cut by 2 bases, the J end by 4 bases, with 8 bases between. Germline values: CDR1 SGHDN, CDR2 FVKESK. In DNA, the CDR3 is TGTGCCAGCAGCCAACCTATGGGAGAGACCCAGTACTTC. Translated, it gives CASSQPMGETQYF.

This chain uses TRBV5-1 with TRBJ2-7; 7 bases map to TRBD2. In germline, CDR1 is SGHRS, CDR2 YFSETQ. Trimming took 4 bases from V and 2 from J; bases not matched to a gene: 12. CDR3 length equals 16 residues. The CDR3 bases are TGCGCCAGCAGCCCGGACCACCAGCGGGGCCCCTACGAGCAGTACTTC. Translating gives CASSPDHQRGPYEQYF.

The chain recombines TRBV28 with TRBJ2-1, with no clear D. Trimming removed 7 bases at V and 9 bases at J, with 25 bases between. The CDR3 is 16 amino acids. The germline V gene has CDR1 MDHEN and CDR2 SYDVKM. The CDR3 sequence: CASIPLSRVALGEQFF. In DNA, the CDR3 is TGTGCCAGCATCCCACTATCCCGGGTGGCCCTTGGTGAGCAGTTCTTC.

This clone turned up a few times. Different DNA sequences within this sample yield the same CDR3. V and J are TRBV5-6 and TRBJ1-1, with unresolved D. This CDR3 region has 14 residues. Trimming took off 0 bases at V and 1 base at J, with 7 bases between the two ends. Per the germline V gene, CDR1 is SGHDT and CDR2 is YYEEEE. The CDR3 reads CASSLGVGNTEAFF. The CDR3 nucleotides read TGTGCCAGCAGCTTGGGGGTTGGGAACACTGAAGCTTTCTTT.

The chain uses TRBV15 and TRBJ1-5, with a weak D call TRBD1 (5 bases). CDR1 is LNHNV and CDR2 is YYDKDF in the germline V gene (reference sequence). Trimming shortened V by 0 bases and J by 6 bases, and 6 bases separated the two germline ends. The CDR3 consists of 13 residues. CDR3 bases: TGTGCCACCAGCAGAGACGGGGGTCAGCCCCAGCATTTT. Its translation is CATSRDGGQPQHF.

The genes are TRBV7-8 and TRBJ2-1, with 8 bases aligning to TRBD2. V was pared by 1 base and J by 1 base, with 3 bases of the junction left unmatched. Germline-derived CDR1 and CDR2 are SGHVS and FQNEAQ. The CDR3 has 16 residues. The CDR3 bases are TGTGCCAGCAGCTTAGTCGGCGGGAGGTCCTACAATGAGCAGTTCTTC. Its translation: CASSLVGGRSYNEQFF.

The CDR3 reads CASSDGADRGPRSGYTF. The DNA for the CDR3 is TGTGCCAGCAGCGATGGGGCCGACAGGGGGCCCCGAAGTGGCTACACCTTC. This chain joins TRBV7-2 and TRBJ1-2, with TRBD1 matching 10 bases. CDR3 size: 17 residues. Germline CDR1 is SGHTA and CDR2 is FQGNSA. The junction had 16 bases not matched to a gene; V was cut back by 5 bases and J by 7 bases.

The rearrangement links TRBV9 to TRBJ2-1; 12 bases match TRBD1. CDR1 and CDR2 (germline): SGDLS, YYNGEE. J gave up 3 bases and V 5 bases, and 9 bases lay outside the gene matches. This CDR3 has 17 residues. This CDR3 reads CASRYSGTGGIYNEQFF. For the CDR3, the DNA is TGTGCCAGCAGGTATTCCGGGACAGGGGGCATCTACAATGAGCAGTTCTTC.

In the case of this clone: This sample includes further DNA sequences coding for the same CDR3. J is TRBJ2-1 and V is TRBV29-1; TRBD1 might be the D (5 bases). The germline V and J ends were trimmed by 7 bases and 0 bases, with 7 bases remaining between them. Germline CDR1 SQVTM, CDR2 ANQGSEA. The CDR3 spans 12 residues. CDR3 region: CSARGSYNEQFF. In DNA form, the CDR3 reads TGCAGCGCTAGGGGCTCCTACAATGAGCAGTTCTTC.

The rearrangement links TRBV7-9 to TRBJ2-7, with 10 bases that match TRBD2. The CDR3 is 12 residues long. The germline gives CDR1 SEHNR, CDR2 FQNEAQ (reference sequence). After removal of 1 base from V and 13 bases from J, the junction contained 4 bases not matched to a gene. CDR3 protein: CASSLVSGRLYF. In DNA form, the CDR3 reads TGTGCCAGCAGCTTAGTTAGCGGGAGGTTATACTTC. Based on the CDR3 plus reference TRBV7-9 and TRBJ2-7, the full variable domain is DTGVSQNPRHKITKRGQNVTFRCDPISEHNRLYWYRQTLGQGPEFLTYFQNEAQLEKSRLLSDRFSAERPKGSFSTLEIQRTEQGDSAMYLCASSLVSGRLYFGPGTRLTVT.

This rearrangement joins TRBV6-1 to TRBJ1-4, with D possibly TRBD1 on 5 matching bases. V was trimmed by 0 bases and J by 4 bases, leaving 9 bases between them. This CDR3 comprises 15 residues. Looked up from germline, CDR1 is MNHNS and CDR2 is SASEGT. CDR3: CASSEAPQGNEKLFF. In DNA form, the CDR3 reads TGTGCCAGCAGTGAAGCCCCCCAGGGTAATGAAAAACTGTTTTTT.

The rearrangement uses TRBV19 and TRBJ1-5; no reliable D call. Looked up from germline, CDR1 is LNHDA and CDR2 is SQIVND (reference sequence). The germline V and J ends were trimmed by 1 base and 7 bases, with 14 bases remaining between them. This CDR3 is built from 15 residues. The CDR3 DNA reads TGTGCCAGTAGTATAGGGGATGATGTGGGACAGCCCCAGCATTTT. Its translation is CASSIGDDVGQPQHF.

The genes are TRBV30 and TRBJ2-7; perhaps TRBD1 as D (7 bases). Germline CDR1 reads GTSNPN; CDR2 reads SVGIG (reference sequence). This CDR3 is built from 14 residues. Trimming shortened V by 0 bases and J by 1 base, and 10 bases separated the two germline ends. The CDR3 spells CAWSVGGQSYEQYF. The CDR3 region has the DNA TGTGCCTGGAGTGTCGGGGGACAGTCCTACGAGCAGTACTTC.